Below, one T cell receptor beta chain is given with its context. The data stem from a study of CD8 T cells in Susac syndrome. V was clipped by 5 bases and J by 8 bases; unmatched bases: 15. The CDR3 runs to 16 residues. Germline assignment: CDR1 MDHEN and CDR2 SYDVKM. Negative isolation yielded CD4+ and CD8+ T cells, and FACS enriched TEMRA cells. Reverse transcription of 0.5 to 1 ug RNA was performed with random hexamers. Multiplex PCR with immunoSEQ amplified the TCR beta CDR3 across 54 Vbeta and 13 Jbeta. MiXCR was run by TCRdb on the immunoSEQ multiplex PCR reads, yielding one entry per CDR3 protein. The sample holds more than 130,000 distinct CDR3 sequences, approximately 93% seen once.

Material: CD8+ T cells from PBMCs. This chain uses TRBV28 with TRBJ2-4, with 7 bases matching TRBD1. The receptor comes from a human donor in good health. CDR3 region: CASSNTGVLGSDIQYF. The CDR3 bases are TGTGCCAGCAGTAATACAGGGGTGCTGGGGTCGGACATTCAGTACTTC.